This TCR beta chain was identified in a study of Graves' ophthalmopathy and Graves' hyperthyroidism. The wider study: Peripheral blood sampling occurred at initial diagnosis, before any treatment. Findings and caveats of the study: Most thyroid clonotypes expanded beyond 0.001 frequency were also found in blood.

This clonotype was recorded many times. Its target is not known. Ophthalmopathy-affected donors exhibited moderate-to-severe activity, CAS ≥3, NOSPECS ≥4, and duration under 3 months. TCR beta CDR3 amplification used RNA transcripts. HTBI primers primed a first-round RT-PCR, and a second-round multiplex PCR followed. TCRdb recomputed calls from the multiplex PCR reads with MiXCR, one row per CDR3 protein. This sample has about 400,000 distinct CDR3 sequences; about 17% occur once, and the top ten carry more than 1.5%. The CDR3 consists of 12 residues. V lost 7 bases, J lost 5 bases, and 11 bases lay in between.

The V and J genes are TRBV12-3 or TRBV12-4 and TRBJ1-1; tentative D call: TRBD1 (5 bases). The sequenced sample was peripheral blood. The sequence was obtained from a woman aged 18-30 years with Graves' ophthalmopathy. The CDR3 nucleotides read TGTGCCAGCACCCTTAGGGGAACTGAAGCTTTCTTT. Protein: CASTLRGTEAFF.